The rows below give T cell receptor beta chains drawn from one sample of a study of response to subunit inactivated influenza vaccine. Using its own MiXCR run on the RT-PCR reads, TCRdb lists one record per CDR3 protein. The sample contains about 190,000 distinct CDR3 sequences, around 14% of which appear only once. The source material was CD8+ T cells sorted from PBMCs, sampled 5 to 6 days after vaccination. Receptor source: a man aged 50 to 59 who received an inactivated influenza vaccine. The CDR3 runs from the conserved cysteine through the conserved F or W. Each record gives: CDR3 length, V gene, clone size, J gene, D gene, CDR3 DNA, CDR3 protein. The D gene is left open where the match is weak. Clone sizes are given selectively: once, few, many, or a class where the clone is expanded.

16	TRBV24-1	many	TRBJ2-1	TRBD1	TGTGCCACCAGTGACTCCGGGACAGGGGTCTACAATGAGCAGTTCTTC	CATSDSGTGVYNEQFF
15	TRBV6-2/TRBV6-3	-	TRBJ1-6	-	TGTGCCAGCGGCTGGTCAAGCTCCTATAATTCACCCCTCCACTTT	CASGWSSSYNSPLHF
13	TRBV29-1	-	TRBJ1-2	-	TGCAGCGTTCCCCATCCGCATAACTATGGCTACACCTTC	CSVPHPHNYGYTF
16	TRBV9	-	TRBJ2-1	TRBD2	TGTGCCAGCAGACCCCGGGAGGGCAGCTCCTACAATGAGCAGTTCTTC	CASRPREGSSYNEQFF
15	TRBV24-1	-	TRBJ1-3	-	TGTGCCACCAGTGACCCCAGATCCGCTGGAGGCACCATATATTTT	CATSDPRSAGGTIYF
15	TRBV5-1	-	TRBJ1-1	-	TGCGCCAGCAGCTTGGAGGGCAGGGCGAACACTGAAGCTTTCTTT	CASSLEGRANTEAFF
13	TRBV10-3	-	TRBJ1-2	-	TGTGCCATCAGTGAACCAGGGTTTTATGGCTACACCTTC	CAISEPGFYGYTF
15	TRBV3-1	-	TRBJ1-1	-	TGTGCCAGCAGCCAAGGGACCTTCATGAACACTGAAGCTTTCTTT	CASSQGTFMNTEAFF
13	TRBV27	-	TRBJ1-6	-	TGTGCCAGCAGTTCCCTGGGTAATTCACCCCTCCACTTT	CASSSLGNSPLHF
16	TRBV12-3/TRBV12-4	-	TRBJ2-5	TRBD1	TGTGCCAGCAGCACCTGGACAGGGGAGGACCAAGAGACCCAGTACTTC	CASSTWTGEDQETQYF